A selection of T cell receptor beta chains follows, all from one sample in a study of Ad26.COV2.S vaccination and SARS-CoV-2 variants. Generated by immunoSEQ multiplex PCR, the TCRdb table keeps only in-frame clones and is missing some. The table has about 480,000 clones, around nine tenths seen once; the top ten hold 13%. The sample here was peripheral blood, taken in a trial of Ad26.COV2.S vaccine versus placebo. The receptors were sampled from a person between 18 and 65 years old who received the Ad26.COV2.S COVID-19 vaccine or a placebo. Both conserved end residues are part of each CDR3. D genes are given only for firm matches. Size tells how often a clone was seen (once, few, many) or the class of an expanded clone, and some rows leave it out.

CDR3nt	CDR3aa	abundance	j_gene	v_gene	d_gene
TGTGCCAGTCATCCAGGACAGGGGCCCTCCTACGAGCAGTACTTC	CASHPGQGPSYEQYF	.	TRBJ2-7	TRBV28	TRBD1
TGTGCCAGCAGTCCCCAGGGCAGGACCGGGGAGCTGTTTTTT	CASSPQGRTGELFF	.	TRBJ2-2	TRBV27	.
TGCGCCAGCAGCCATCTAGCGGGGTCTTCGGGCGAGCAGTACTTC	CASSHLAGSSGEQYF	.	TRBJ2-7	TRBV4-1	TRBD2
TGCAGTGCTAGATATATCGGGCAGTTCTTC	CSARYIGQFF	.	TRBJ2-1	TRBV20-1	.
TGTGCCAGCAGGGGGACAGGGTCACGCGAGCAGTACTTC	CASRGTGSREQYF	few	TRBJ2-7	TRBV6-5	TRBD1
TGTGCCAGCAGCTTGGCCGGGGATAGCAATCAGCCCCAGCATTTT	CASSLAGDSNQPQHF	few	TRBJ1-5	TRBV5-8	.
TGTGCCAGTAGTGCACAGGGTTACGAGCAGTACTTC	CASSAQGYEQYF	few	TRBJ2-7	TRBV19	.
TGTGCCAGCAGCTTAGCGGGAGGGCCTTCCTACGAGCAGTACTTC	CASSLAGGPSYEQYF	.	TRBJ2-7	TRBV7-2	TRBD2
TGTGCCAGCAGTTACTCAACCGGTACTGGGGCCAACGTCCTGACTTTC	CASSYSTGTGANVLTF	.	TRBJ2-6	TRBV6-5	.
TGTGCCTGGGGGGGACTGGAGCAGTTCTTC	CAWGGLEQFF	.	TRBJ2-1	TRBV30	.
TGTGCCAGCAGCGTAGCTCCCCGTGCTTCCTATAATTCACCCCTCCACTTT	CASSVAPRASYNSPLHF	.	TRBJ1-6	TRBV9	.
TGTGCCAGTAGACCCGGACTAGAGAATTCACCCCTCCACTTT	CASRPGLENSPLHF	.	TRBJ1-6	TRBV19	.
TGTGCCAGCAGCCCACGGACTAGCGGGATCACAGATACGCAGTATTTT	CASSPRTSGITDTQYF	.	TRBJ2-3	TRBV11-2	TRBD2
TGCGCCAGCAGCCCCTCCCGGGACACGATCTCCACAGATACGCAGTATTTT	CASSPSRDTISTDTQYF	.	TRBJ2-3	TRBV5-1	.
TGTGCCAGCAGCGCTACCCCCGGGGTCAACACCGGGGAGCTGTTTTTT	CASSATPGVNTGELFF	.	TRBJ2-2	TRBV3-1/TRBV3-2	.
TGTGCCAGCAGTTTTAGGCGGCGTGACAATGAGCAGTTCTTC	CASSFRRRDNEQFF	.	TRBJ2-1	TRBV27	.
TGTGCCAGCAGCGCCAAACCGCTGGGCCAAGAGACCCAGTACTTC	CASSAKPLGQETQYF	few	TRBJ2-5	TRBV7-3	.
TGTGCCAGCAGACCACCGAGGGGCTCTGGAAACACCATATATTTT	CASRPPRGSGNTIYF	.	TRBJ1-3	TRBV7-2	.
TGTGCCAGCAGCCAAGTCTCTGAGCAGTTCTTC	CASSQVSEQFF	.	TRBJ2-1	TRBV3-1/TRBV3-2	.
TGTGCCAGCAGCCAAGGCCCCCAGACCCAGTACTTC	CASSQGPQTQYF	.	TRBJ2-5	TRBV3-1/TRBV3-2	.
TGTGCCAGCAGACGGACAGGGTCGAACACTGAAGCTTTCTTT	CASRRTGSNTEAFF	.	TRBJ1-1	TRBV7-3	TRBD1
TGTGCCAGCAGCCGGAACGTCCAAGAAAAACTGTTTTTT	CASSRNVQEKLFF	.	TRBJ1-4	TRBV11-2	.
TGTGCCAGCAGCCGACTAGCCTACAATGAGCAGTTCTTC	CASSRLAYNEQFF	.	TRBJ2-1	TRBV7-2	.
TGTGCCAGCGGAAAGGGGGACGACACTATGGGCACTGAAGCTTTCTTT	CASGKGDDTMGTEAFF	.	TRBJ1-1	TRBV3-1/TRBV3-2	.
TGCGCCAGCAGCCCTACAGGGGTGTCAATCGCAACTAATGAAAAACTGTTTTTT	CASSPTGVSIATNEKLFF	.	TRBJ1-4	TRBV5-1	TRBD1
TGTGCCACCAGCACCGCTACGAACAGGGAGCAGTACTTC	CATSTATNREQYF	.	TRBJ2-7	TRBV15	.
TGCAGTGCAAGGGACGGCCTTGGCTACACCTTC	CSARDGLGYTF	.	TRBJ1-2	TRBV20-1	.
TGTGCCAGCAGCCTTGCTATTAACTCCTACGAGCAGTACTTC	CASSLAINSYEQYF	few	TRBJ2-7	TRBV7-2	.
TGTGCCAGCAGTGGGCGCGGGGGCACTGAAGCTTTCTTT	CASSGRGGTEAFF	once	TRBJ1-1	TRBV9	.